The T cell receptor beta chain under discussion was sequenced for a study of shared clonotypes between healthy human individuals. Turning to the study itself: Each donor's CD4 naive and CD4 memory cells filled three plates apiece, CD8 naive two, and CD8 memory one.

General study results and limits: Shared clonotypes: approximately 5.3% naive CD4, about 3.5% naive CD8, around 2.4% memory CD4, 0.4% to 0.45% memory CD8. It was the non-shared clonotypes that had lower generation probabilities than clonotypes shared by all four donors.

In the case of this clone: Its specificity is unknown.

Germline CDR1 PRHDT, CDR2 FYEKMQ (reference sequence). The CDR3 spans 13 residues. Assay used: immunoSEQ multiplex PCR; TCRdb lists only in-frame clones, some missing. The sample records approximately 1.9 million clones, just over 90% being singletons. CD8 cells classed as naive were CD45RO-negative and positively selected for CCR7, excluding terminally differentiated effector memory CD45RA+ cells. This receptor was taken from a man between 18 and 35 years old in good health. Some clones in this sample may be carry-over from other donors' samples. The chain joins TRBV13 to TRBJ2-7, with 7 nucleotides matching TRBD2. Sequencing was done on a sample of naive CD8+ T cells from PBMCs. CDR3 loop: CAAGGRGTYEQYF. The CDR3 DNA reads TGTGCAGCGGGCGGGAGAGGCACCTACGAGCAGTACTTC.